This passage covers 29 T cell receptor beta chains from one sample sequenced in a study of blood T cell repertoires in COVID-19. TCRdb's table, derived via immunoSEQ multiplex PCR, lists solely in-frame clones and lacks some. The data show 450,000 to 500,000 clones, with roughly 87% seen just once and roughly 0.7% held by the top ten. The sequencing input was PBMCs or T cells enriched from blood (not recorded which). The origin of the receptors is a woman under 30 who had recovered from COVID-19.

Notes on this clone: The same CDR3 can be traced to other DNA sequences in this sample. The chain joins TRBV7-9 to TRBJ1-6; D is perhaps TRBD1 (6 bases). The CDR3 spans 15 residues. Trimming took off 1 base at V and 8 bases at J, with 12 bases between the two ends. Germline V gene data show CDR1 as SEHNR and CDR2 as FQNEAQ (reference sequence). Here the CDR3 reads CASSLGAGADSPLHF. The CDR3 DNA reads TGTGCCAGCAGCTTAGGGGCAGGGGCGGATTCACCCCTCCACTTT. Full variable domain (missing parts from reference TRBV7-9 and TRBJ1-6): DTGVSQNPRHKITKRGQNVTFRCDPISEHNRLYWYRQTLGQGPEFLTYFQNEAQLEKSRLLSDRFSAERPKGSFSTLEIQRTEQGDSAMYLCASSLGAGADSPLHFGNGTRLTVT.

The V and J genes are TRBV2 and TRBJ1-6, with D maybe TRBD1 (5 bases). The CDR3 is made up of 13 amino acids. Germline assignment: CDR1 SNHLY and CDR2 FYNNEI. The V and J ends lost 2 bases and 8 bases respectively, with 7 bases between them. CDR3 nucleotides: TGTGCCAGCAGTGAAATCAGGGATTCACCCCTCCACTTT. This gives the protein CASSEIRDSPLHF.

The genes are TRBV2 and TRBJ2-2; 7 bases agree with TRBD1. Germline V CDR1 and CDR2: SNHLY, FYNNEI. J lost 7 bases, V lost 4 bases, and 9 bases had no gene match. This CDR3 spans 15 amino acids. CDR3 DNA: TGTGCCAGCAGTGTGAGGGGGCCCGCGTACGGGGAGCTGTTTTTT. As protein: CASSVRGPAYGELFF.

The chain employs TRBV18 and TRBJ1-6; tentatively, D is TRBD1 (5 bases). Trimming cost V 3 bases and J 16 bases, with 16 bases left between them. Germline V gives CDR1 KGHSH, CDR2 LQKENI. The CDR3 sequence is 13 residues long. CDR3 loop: CASSPLRREALHF. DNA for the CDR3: TGTGCCAGCTCACCCCTACGCAGGGAAGCACTCCACTTT.

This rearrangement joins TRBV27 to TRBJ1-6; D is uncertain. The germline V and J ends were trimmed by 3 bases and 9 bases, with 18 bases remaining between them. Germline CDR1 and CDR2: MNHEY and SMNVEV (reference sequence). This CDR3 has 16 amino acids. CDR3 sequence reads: CASSFRLGSEGSPLHF. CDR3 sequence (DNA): TGTGCCAGCAGTTTTCGCCTCGGGAGTGAGGGTTCACCCCTCCACTTT.

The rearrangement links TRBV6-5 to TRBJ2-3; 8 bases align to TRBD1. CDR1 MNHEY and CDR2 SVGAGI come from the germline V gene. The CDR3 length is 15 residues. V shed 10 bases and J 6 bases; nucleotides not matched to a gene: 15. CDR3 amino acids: CATLKDRVWSDTQYF. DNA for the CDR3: TGTGCCACCCTAAAGGACAGGGTTTGGTCCGATACGCAGTATTTT.

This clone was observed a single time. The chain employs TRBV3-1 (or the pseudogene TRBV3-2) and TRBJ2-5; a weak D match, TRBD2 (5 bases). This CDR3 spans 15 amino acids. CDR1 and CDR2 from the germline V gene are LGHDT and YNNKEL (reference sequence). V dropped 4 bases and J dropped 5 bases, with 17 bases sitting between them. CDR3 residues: CASSRERASEETQYF. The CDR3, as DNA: TGTGCCAGCAGCCGGGAGAGGGCTAGTGAGGAGACCCAGTACTTC.

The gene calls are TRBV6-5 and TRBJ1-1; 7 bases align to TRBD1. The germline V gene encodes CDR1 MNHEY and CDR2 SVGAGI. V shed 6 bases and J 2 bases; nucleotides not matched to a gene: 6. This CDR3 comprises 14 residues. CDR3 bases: TGTGCCAGCAGAGCCGGGACAGTAAACACTGAAGCTTTCTTT. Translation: CASRAGTVNTEAFF.

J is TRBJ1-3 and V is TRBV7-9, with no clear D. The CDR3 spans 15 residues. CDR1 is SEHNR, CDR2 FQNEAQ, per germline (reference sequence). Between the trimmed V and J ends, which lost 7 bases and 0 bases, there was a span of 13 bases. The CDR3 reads CASTFPGNSGNTIYF. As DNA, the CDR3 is TGTGCCAGCACCTTCCCGGGAAACTCTGGAAACACCATATATTTT.

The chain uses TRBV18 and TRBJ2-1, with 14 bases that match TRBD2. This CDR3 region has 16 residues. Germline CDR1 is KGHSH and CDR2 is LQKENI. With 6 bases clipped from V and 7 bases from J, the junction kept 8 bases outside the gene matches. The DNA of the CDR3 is TGTGCCAGCTCCGGGCCTCGGACTAGCGGGGGGAATGAGCAGTTCTTC. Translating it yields CASSGPRTSGGNEQFF.

CDR3 sequence (DNA): TGTGCCAGCAGCTTACGGACAGGGGTGAGTAGAGAAGCTTTCTTT. This encodes CASSLRTGVSREAFF. The V gene is TRBV7-9, the J gene TRBJ1-1; TRBD1 matches 9 bases. The V gene's germline CDR1 is SEHNR and CDR2 FQNEAQ (reference sequence). CDR3 length: 15 residues. The trim removed 2 bases at V and 8 bases at J, leaving 9 bases unmatched.

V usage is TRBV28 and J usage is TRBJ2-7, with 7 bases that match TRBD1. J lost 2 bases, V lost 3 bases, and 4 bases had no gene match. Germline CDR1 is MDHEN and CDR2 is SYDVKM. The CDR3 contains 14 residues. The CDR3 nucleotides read TGTGCCAGCAGTTTGGGCAGGGGGACCTACGAGCAGTACTTC. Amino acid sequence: CASSLGRGTYEQYF.

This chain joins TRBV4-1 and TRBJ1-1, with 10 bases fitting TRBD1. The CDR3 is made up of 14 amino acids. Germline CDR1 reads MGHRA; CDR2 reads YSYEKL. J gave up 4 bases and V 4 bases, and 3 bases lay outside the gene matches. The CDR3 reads CASSPTGGITEAFF. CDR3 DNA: TGCGCCAGCAGCCCGACAGGGGGCATCACTGAAGCTTTCTTT.

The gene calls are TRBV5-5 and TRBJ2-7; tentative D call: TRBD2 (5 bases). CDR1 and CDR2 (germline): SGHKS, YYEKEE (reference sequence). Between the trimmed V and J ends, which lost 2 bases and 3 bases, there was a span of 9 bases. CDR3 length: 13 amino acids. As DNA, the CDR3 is TGTGCCAGCAGCTTTAAAACTAGCTACGAGCAGTACTTC. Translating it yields CASSFKTSYEQYF.

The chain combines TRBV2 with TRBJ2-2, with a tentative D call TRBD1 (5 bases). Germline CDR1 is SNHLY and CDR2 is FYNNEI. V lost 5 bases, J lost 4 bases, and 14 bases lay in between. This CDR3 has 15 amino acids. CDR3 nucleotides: TGTGCCAGCAGTTTACAGGAACCGTTCACCGGGGAGCTGTTTTTT. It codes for CASSLQEPFTGELFF.

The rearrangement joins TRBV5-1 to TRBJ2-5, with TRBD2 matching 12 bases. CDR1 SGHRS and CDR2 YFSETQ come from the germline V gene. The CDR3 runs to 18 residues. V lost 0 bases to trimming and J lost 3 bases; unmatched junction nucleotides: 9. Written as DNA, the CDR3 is TGCGCCAGCAGCTTGGGCCCTAGCGGGGGGGCCTTCGAAGAGACCCAGTACTTC. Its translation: CASSLGPSGGAFEETQYF.

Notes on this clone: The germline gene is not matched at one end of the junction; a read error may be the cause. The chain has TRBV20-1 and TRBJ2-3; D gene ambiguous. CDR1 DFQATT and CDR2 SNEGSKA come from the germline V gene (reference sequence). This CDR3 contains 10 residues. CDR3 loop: CSATLDTQYF. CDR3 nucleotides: TGCAGCGCTACTTTGGATACGCAGTATTTT.

The CDR3 DNA reads TGCAGCGTTGTACCGGGACAGGGAGGCTATGGCTACACCTTC. Its translation is CSVVPGQGGYGYTF. J is TRBJ1-2 and V is TRBV29-1, with TRBD1 matching over 9 bases. The V gene's germline CDR1 is SQVTM and CDR2 ANQGSEA. This CDR3 is 14 amino acids long. With 4 bases clipped from V and 4 bases from J, the junction kept 7 bases outside the gene matches.

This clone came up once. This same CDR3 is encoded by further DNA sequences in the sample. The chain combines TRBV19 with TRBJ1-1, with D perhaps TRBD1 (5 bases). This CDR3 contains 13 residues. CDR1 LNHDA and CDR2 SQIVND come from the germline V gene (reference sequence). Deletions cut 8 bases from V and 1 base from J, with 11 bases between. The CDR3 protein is CASQEGANTEAFF. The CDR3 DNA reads TGTGCCAGTCAGGAAGGGGCGAACACTGAAGCTTTCTTT.

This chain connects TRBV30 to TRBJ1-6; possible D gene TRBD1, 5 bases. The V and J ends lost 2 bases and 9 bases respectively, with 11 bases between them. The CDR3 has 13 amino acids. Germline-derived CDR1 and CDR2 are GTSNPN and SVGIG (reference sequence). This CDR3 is CAWSPVGGSPLHF. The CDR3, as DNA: TGTGCCTGGAGTCCCGTGGGGGGTTCACCCCTCCACTTT.

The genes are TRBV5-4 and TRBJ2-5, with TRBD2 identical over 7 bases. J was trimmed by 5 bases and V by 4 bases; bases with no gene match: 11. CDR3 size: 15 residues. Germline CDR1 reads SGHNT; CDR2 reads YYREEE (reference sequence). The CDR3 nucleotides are TGTGCCAGCAGCCGGGGGAGCGGGGACGGGGAGACCCAGTACTTC. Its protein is CASSRGSGDGETQYF. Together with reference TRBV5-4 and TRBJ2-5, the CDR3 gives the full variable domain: ETGVTQSPTHLIKTRGQQVTLRCSSQSGHNTVSWYQQALGQGPQFIFQYYREEENGRGNFPPRFSGLQFPNYSSELNVNALELDDSALYLCASSRGSGDGETQYFGPGTRLLVL.

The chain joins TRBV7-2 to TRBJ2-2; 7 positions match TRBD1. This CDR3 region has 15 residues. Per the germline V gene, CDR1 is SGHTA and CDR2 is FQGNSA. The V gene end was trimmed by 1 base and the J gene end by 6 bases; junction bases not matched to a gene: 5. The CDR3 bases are TGTGCCAGCAGCTTAGGCTTTACAGGGGCCGGGGAGCTGTTTTTT. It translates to CASSLGFTGAGELFF.

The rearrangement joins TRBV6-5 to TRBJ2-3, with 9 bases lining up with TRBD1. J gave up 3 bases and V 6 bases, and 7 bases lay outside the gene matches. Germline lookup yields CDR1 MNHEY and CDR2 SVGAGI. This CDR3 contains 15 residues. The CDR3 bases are TGTGCCAGCAGGCCCTTGGGGACAGGGACAGATACGCAGTATTTT. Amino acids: CASRPLGTGTDTQYF.

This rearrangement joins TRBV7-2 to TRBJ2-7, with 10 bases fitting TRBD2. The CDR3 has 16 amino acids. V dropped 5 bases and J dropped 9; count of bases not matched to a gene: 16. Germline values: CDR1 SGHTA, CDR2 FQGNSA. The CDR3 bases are TGTGCCAGCAGCCCCCAGACTAGCGGGCTACAACGGAGGCAGTACTTC. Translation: CASSPQTSGLQRRQYF.

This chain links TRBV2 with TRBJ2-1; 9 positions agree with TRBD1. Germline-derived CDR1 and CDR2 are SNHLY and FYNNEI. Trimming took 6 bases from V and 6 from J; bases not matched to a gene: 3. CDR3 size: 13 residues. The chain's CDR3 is CASRGTGFNEQFF. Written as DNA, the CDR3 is TGTGCCAGCAGGGGGACAGGGTTCAATGAGCAGTTCTTC.

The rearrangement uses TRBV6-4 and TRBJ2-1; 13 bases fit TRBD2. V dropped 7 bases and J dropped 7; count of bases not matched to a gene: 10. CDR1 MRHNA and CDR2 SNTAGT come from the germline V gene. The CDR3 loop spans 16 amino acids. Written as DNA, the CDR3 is TGTGCCAGCACTCCGGATACTAGCGGGGGGGGAAATGAGCAGTTCTTC. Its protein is CASTPDTSGGGNEQFF.

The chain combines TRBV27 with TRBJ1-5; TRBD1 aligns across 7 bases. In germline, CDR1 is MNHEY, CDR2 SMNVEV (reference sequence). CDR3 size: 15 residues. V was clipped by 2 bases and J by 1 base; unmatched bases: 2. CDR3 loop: CASSLAGGSNQPQHF. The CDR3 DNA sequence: TGTGCCAGCAGTTTAGCAGGGGGGAGCAATCAGCCCCAGCATTTT.

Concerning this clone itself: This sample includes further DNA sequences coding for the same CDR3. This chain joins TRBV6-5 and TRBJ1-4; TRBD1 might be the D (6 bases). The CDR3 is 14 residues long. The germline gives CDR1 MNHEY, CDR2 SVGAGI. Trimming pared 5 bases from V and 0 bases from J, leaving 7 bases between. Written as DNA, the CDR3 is TGTGCCAGCAGTCGGACAGCAACTAATGAAAAACTGTTTTTT. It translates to CASSRTATNEKLFF.

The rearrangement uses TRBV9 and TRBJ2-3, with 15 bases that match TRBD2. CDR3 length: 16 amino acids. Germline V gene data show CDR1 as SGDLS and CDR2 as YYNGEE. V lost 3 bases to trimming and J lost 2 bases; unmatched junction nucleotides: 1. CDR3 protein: CASSGTSGGDTDTQYF. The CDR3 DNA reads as TGTGCCAGCAGCGGGACTAGCGGGGGGGACACAGATACGCAGTATTTT.